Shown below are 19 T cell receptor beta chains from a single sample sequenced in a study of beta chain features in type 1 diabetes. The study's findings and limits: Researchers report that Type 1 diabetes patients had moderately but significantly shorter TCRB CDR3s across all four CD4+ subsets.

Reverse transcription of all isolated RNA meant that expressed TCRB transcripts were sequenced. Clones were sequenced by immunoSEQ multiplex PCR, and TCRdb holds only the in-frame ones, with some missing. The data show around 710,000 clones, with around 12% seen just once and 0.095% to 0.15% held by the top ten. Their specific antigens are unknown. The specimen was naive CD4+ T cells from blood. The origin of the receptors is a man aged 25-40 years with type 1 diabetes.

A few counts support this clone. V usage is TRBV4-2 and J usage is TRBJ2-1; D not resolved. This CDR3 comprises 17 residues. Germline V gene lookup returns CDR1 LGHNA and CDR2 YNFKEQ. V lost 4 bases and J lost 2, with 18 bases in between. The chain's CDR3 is CASSPTAVAGPYNEQFF. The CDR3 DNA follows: TGTGCCAGCAGCCCTACTGCCGTGGCCGGACCCTACAATGAGCAGTTCTTC.

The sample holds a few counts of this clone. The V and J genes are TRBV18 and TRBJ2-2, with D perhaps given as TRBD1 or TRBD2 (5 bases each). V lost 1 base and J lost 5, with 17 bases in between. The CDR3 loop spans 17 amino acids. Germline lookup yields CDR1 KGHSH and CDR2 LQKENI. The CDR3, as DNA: TGTGCCAGCTCACCACAGGAGGTGGGACGAGGGACCGGGGAGCTGTTTTTT. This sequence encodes CASSPQEVGRGTGELFF.

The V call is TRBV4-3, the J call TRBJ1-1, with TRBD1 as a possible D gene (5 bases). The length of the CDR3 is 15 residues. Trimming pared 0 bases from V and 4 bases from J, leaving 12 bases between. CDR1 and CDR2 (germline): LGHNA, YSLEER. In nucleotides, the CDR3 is TGCGCCAGCAGCCAAGATCTCTCGCAGGGCACTGAAGCTTTCTTT. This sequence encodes CASSQDLSQGTEAFF.

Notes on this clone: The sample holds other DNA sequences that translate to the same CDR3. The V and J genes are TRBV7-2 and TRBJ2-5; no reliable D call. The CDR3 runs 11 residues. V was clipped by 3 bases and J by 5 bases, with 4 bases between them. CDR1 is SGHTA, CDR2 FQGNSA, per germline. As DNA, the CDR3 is TGTGCCAGCAGCTTGCAGGAGACCCAGTACTTC. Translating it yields CASSLQETQYF. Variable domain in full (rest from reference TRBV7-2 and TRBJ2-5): GAGVSQSPSNKVTEKGKDVELRCDPISGHTALYWYRQSLGQGLEFLIYFQGNSAPDKSGLPSDRFSAERTGGSVSTLTIQRTQQEDSAVYLCASSLQETQYFGPGTRLLVL.

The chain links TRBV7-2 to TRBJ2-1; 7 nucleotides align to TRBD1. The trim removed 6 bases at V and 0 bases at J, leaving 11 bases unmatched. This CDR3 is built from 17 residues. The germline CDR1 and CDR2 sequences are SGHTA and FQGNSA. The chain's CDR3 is CASRPEQGPSSYNEQFF. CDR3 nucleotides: TGTGCCAGCAGGCCGGAACAGGGGCCCTCCTCCTACAATGAGCAGTTCTTC. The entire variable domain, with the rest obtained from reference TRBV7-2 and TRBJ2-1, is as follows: GAGVSQSPSNKVTEKGKDVELRCDPISGHTALYWYRQSLGQGLEFLIYFQGNSAPDKSGLPSDRFSAERTGGSVSTLTIQRTQQEDSAVYLCASRPEQGPSSYNEQFFGPGTRLTVL.

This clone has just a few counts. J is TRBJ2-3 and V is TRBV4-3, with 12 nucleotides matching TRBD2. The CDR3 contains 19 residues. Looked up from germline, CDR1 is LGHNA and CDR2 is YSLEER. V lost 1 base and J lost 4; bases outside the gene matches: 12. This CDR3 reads CASSQATSGGHRLADTQYF. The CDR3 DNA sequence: TGCGCCAGCAGCCAAGCAACTAGCGGGGGGCATAGATTGGCAGATACGCAGTATTTT.

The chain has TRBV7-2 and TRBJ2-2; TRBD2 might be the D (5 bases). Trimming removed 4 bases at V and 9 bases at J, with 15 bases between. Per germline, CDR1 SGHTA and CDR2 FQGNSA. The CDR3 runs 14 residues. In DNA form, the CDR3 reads TGTGCCAGCAGCTCCTCCGGGAACTCCCGGGAGCTGTTTTTT. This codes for CASSSSGNSRELFF.

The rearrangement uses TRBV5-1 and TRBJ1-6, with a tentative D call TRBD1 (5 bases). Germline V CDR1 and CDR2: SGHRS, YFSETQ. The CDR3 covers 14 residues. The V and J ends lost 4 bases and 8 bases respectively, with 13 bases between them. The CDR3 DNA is TGCGCCAGCAGCGTCGCCAGGGACGATTCACCCCTCCACTTT. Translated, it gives CASSVARDDSPLHF. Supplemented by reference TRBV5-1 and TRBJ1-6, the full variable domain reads KAGVTQTPRYLIKTRGQQVTLSCSPISGHRSVSWYQQTPGQGLQFLFEYFSETQRNKGNFPGRFSGRQFSNSRSEMNVSTLELGDSALYLCASSVARDDSPLHFGNGTRLTVT.

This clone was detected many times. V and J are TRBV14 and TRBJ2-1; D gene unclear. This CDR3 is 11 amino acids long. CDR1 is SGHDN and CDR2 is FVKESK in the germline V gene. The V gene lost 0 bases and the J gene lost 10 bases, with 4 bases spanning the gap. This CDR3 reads CASSQDIEQFF. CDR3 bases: TGTGCCAGCAGCCAAGATATCGAGCAGTTCTTC. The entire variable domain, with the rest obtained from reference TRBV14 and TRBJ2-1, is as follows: EAGVTQFPSHSVIEKGQTVTLRCDPISGHDNLYWYRRVMGKEIKFLLHFVKESKQDESGMPNNRFLAERTGGTYSTLKVQPAELEDSGVYFCASSQDIEQFFGPGTRLTVL.

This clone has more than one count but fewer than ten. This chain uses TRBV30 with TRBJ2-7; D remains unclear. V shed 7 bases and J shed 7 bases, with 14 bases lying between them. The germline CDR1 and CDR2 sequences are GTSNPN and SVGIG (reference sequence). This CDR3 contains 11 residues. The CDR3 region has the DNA TGTGCCTACCTGGACGAAGTAGAGCAGTACTTC. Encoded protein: CAYLDEVEQYF.

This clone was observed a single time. The CDR3 DNA sequence: TGTGCCAGCAGCCGGGGAAGATTGGATACGCAGTATTTT. Amino acids: CASSRGRLDTQYF. The chain recombines TRBV11-3 with TRBJ2-3; tentative D call: TRBD2 (5 bases). CDR3 length: 13 amino acids. Trimming took 5 bases from V and 6 from J, leaving 12 bases between them. The germline V gene encodes CDR1 SGHNT and CDR2 YENEEA.

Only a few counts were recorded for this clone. CDR3 sequence (DNA): TGTGCCAGCAGCTTATCTAGCGGCACAGATACGCAGTATTTT. Amino acid sequence: CASSLSSGTDTQYF. This rearrangement joins TRBV7-9 to TRBJ2-3, with D perhaps matching TRBD2 (6 bases). This CDR3 contains 14 residues. From germline, CDR1 is SEHNR and CDR2 FQNEAQ (reference sequence). V was trimmed by 2 bases and J by 1 base, leaving 7 bases between them.

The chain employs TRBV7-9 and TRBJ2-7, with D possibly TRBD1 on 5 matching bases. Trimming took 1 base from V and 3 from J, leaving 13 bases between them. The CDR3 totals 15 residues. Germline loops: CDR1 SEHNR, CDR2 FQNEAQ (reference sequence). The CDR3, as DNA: TGTGCCAGCAGCTTAGGGGTGCAGGGCGGCTACGAGCAGTACTTC. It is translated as CASSLGVQGGYEQYF.

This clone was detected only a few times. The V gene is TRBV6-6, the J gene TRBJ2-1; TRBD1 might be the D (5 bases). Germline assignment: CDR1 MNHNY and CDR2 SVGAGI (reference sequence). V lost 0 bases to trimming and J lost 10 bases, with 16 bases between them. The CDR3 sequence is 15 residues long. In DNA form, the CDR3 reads TGTGCCAGCAGTTACTCGGGCAGGGATGTATGGGAGCAGTTCTTC. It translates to CASSYSGRDVWEQFF.

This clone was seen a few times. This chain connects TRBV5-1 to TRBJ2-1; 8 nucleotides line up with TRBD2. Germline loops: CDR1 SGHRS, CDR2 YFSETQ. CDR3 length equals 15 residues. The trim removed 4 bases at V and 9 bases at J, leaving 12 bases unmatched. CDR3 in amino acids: CASSLGTRADAEQFF. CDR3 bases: TGCGCCAGCAGCCTCGGGACTAGGGCCGACGCTGAGCAGTTCTTC.

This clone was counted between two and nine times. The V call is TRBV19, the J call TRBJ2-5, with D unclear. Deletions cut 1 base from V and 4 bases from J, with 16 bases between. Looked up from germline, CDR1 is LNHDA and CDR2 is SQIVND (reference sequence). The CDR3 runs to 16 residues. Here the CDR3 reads CASSIGDFSLGETQYF. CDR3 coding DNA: TGTGCCAGTAGTATAGGAGACTTCTCCCTAGGAGAGACCCAGTACTTC.

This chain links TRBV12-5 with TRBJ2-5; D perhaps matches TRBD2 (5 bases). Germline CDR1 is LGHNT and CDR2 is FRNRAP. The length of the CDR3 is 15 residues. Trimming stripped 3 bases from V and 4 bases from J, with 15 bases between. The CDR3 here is CASGFGPQRGETQYF. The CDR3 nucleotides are TGTGCTAGTGGTTTCGGGCCTCAACGGGGAGAGACCCAGTACTTC.

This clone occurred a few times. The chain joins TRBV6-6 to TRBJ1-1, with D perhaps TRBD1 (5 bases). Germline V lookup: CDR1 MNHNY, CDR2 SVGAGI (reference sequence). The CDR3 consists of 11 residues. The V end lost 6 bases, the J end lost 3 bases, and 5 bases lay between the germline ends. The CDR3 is CASSRDTEAFF. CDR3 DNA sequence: TGTGCCAGCAGCAGGGACACTGAAGCTTTCTTT.

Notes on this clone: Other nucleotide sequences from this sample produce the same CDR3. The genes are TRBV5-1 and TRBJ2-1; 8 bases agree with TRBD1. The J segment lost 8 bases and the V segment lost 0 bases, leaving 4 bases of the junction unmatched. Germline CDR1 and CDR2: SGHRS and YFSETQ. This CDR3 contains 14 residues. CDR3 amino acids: CASSLAGQGDEQFF. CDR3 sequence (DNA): TGCGCCAGCAGCTTGGCCGGACAGGGCGATGAGCAGTTCTTC.